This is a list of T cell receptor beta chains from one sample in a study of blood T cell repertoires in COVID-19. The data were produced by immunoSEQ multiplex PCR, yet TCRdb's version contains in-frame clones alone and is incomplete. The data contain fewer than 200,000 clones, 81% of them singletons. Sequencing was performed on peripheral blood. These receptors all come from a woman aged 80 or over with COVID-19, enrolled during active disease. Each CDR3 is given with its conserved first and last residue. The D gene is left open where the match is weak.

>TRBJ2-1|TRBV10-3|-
CAISVRSTGGEFF
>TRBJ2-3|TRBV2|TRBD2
CAHLSGAGTDTQYF
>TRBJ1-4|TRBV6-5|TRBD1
CASRLSGGTNEKLFF
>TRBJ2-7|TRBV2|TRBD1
CASRGDSPYEQYF
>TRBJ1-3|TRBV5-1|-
CASSLQDSGNTIYF
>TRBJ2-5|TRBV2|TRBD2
CASSDPSRLARETQYF
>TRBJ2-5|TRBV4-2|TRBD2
CASSQLLADQETQYF
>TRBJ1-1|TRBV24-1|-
CATSDSSRGTFF
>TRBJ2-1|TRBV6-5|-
CASSYSAPPHEQFF
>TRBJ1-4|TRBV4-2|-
CASSQLSLAEKLFF
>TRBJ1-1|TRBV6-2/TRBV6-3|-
CASSLTGLLAEAFF